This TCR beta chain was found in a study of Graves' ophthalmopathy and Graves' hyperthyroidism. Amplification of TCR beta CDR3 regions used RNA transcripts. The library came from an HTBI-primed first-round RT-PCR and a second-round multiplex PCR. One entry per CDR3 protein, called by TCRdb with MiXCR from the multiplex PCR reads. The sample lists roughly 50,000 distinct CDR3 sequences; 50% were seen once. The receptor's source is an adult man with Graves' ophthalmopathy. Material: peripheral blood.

The DNA for the CDR3 is TGCAGTGCTAGAGATCCCCGAGGGCTAGCGGACCAAGAGACCCAGTACTTC. This translates into CSARDPRGLADQETQYF. The chain combines TRBV20-1 with TRBJ2-5; 7 bases are shared with TRBD2. Losses at the gene ends were 0 bases for V and 0 bases for J; bases not matched to a gene: 10. The germline V gene has CDR1 DFQATT and CDR2 SNEGSKA (reference sequence). The CDR3 contains 17 residues.